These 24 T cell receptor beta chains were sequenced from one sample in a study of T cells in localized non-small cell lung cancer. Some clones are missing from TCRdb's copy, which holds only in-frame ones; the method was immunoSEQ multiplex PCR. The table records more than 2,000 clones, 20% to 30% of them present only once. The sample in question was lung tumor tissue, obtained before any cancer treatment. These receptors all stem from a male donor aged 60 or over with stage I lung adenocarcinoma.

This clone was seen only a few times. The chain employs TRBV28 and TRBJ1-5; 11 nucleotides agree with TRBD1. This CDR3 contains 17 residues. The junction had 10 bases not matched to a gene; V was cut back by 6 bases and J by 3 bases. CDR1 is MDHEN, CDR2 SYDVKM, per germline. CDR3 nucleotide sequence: TGTGCCAGCAGACAAGCCGGGACAGGGGGGTTCAATCAGCCCCAGCATTTT. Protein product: CASRQAGTGGFNQPQHF.

CDR3 sequence reads: CASNPGQSTDTQYF. The CDR3 region has the DNA TGTGCCAGCAATCCGGGACAGAGCACAGATACGCAGTATTTT. This chain uses TRBV12-5 with TRBJ2-3, with 7 bases fitting TRBD1. CDR1 is LGHNT and CDR2 is FRNRAP in the germline V gene. This CDR3 is 14 amino acids long.

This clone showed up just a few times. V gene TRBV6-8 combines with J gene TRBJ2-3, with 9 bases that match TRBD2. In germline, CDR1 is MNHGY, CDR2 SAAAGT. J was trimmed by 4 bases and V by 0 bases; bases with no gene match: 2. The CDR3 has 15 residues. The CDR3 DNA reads TGTGCCAGCAGTTACTCCGCGGGGGGGGCAGATACGCAGTATTTT. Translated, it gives CASSYSAGGADTQYF.

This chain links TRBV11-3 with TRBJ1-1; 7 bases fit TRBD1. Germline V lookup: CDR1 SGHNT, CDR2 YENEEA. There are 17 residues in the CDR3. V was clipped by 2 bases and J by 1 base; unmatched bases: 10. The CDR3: CASSLMGRGASNTEAFF. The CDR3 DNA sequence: TGTGCCAGCAGCTTAATGGGCAGGGGGGCCTCGAACACTGAAGCTTTCTTT. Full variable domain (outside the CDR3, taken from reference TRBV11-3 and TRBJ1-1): EAGVVQSPRYKIIEKKQPVAFWCNPISGHNTLYWYLQNLGQGPELLIRYENEEAVDDSQLPKDRFSAERLKGVDSTLKIQPAELGDSAVYLCASSLMGRGASNTEAFFGQGTRLTVV.

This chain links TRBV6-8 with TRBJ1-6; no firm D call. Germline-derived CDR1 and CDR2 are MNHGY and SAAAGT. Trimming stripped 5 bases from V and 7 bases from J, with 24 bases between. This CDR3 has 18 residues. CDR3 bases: TGTGCCAGCAGTCTCAACCCTCCCACGGCCCGGTGGAATTCACCCCTCCACTTT. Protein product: CASSLNPPTARWNSPLHF.

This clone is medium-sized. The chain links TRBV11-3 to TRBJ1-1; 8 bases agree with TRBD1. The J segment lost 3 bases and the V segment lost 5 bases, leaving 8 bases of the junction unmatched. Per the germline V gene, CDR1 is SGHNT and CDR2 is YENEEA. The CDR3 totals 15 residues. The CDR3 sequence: CASSRSGGADTEAFF. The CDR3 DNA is TGTGCCAGCAGCCGATCAGGGGGCGCGGACACTGAAGCTTTCTTT.

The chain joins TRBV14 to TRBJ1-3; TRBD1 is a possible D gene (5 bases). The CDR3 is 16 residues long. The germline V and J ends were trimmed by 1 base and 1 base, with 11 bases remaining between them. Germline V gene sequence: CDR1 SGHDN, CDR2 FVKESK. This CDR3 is CASSQVGGGSGNTIYF. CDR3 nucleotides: TGTGCCAGCAGCCAAGTTGGGGGGGGATCTGGAAACACCATATATTTT.

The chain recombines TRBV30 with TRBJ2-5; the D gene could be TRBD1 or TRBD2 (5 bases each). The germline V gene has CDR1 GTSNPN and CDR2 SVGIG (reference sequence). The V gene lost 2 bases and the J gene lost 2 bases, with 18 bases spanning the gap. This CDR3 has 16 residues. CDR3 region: CAWSSSRDLRQETQYF. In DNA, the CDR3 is TGTGCCTGGAGTTCCAGCCGGGACCTTAGACAAGAGACCCAGTACTTC.

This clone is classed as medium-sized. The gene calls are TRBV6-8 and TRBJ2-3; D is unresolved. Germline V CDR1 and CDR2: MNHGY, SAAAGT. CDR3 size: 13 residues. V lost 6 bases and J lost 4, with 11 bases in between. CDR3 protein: CASRDPGPDTQYF. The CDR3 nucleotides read TGTGCCAGCAGGGACCCCGGGCCAGATACGCAGTATTTT.

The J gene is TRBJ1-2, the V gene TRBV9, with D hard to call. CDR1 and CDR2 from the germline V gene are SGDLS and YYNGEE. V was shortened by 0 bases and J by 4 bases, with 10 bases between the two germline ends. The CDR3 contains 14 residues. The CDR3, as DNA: TGTGCCAGCAGCGTAGGCAACACCGGCTATGGCTACACCTTC. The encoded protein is CASSVGNTGYGYTF.

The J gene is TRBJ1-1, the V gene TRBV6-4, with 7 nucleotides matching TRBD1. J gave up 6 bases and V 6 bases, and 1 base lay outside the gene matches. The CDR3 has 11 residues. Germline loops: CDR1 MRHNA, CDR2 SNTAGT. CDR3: CASRQGSEAFF. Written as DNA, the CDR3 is TGTGCCAGCAGACAGGGGTCTGAAGCTTTCTTT.

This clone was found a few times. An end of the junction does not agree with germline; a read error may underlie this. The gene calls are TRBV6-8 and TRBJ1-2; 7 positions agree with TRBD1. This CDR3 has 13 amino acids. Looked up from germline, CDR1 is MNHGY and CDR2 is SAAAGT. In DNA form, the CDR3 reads TGTGCCAGCACTTACGGGACAGCGGATGGCTACACCTTC. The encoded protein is CASTYGTADGYTF.

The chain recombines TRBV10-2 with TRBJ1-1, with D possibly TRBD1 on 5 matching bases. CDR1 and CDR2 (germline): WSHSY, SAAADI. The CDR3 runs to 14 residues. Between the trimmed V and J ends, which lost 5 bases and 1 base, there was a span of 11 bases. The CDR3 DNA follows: TGCGCCAGCAGTACGGGGGGGACGAACACTGAAGCTTTCTTT. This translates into CASSTGGTNTEAFF.

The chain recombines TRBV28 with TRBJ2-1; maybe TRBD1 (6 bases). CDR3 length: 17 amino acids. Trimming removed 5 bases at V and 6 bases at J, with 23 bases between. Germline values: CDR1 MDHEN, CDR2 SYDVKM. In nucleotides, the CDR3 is TGTGCCAGCAGTCCTCGAGCAGGGGCTGGTTTTAGCAATGAGCAGTTCTTC. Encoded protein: CASSPRAGAGFSNEQFF.

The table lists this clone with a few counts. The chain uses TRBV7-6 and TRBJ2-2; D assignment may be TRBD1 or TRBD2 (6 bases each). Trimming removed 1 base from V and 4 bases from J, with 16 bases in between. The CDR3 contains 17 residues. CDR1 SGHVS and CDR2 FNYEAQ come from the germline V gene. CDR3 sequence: CASSLGAGGPGTGELFF. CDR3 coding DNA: TGTGCCAGCAGCTTAGGGGCTGGGGGGCCAGGCACCGGGGAGCTGTTTTTT.

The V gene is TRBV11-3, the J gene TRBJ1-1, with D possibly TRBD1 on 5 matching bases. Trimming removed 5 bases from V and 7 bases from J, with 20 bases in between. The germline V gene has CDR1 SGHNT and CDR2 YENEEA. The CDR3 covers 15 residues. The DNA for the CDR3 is TGTGCCAGCAGCCCCCAGGGAACGGGGGTAGGTGAAGCTTTCTTT. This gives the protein CASSPQGTGVGEAFF.

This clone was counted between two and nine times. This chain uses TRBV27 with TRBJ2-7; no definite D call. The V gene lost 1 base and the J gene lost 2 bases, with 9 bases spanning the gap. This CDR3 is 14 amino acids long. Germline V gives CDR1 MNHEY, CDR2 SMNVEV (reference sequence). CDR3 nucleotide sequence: TGTGCCAGCAGTTTATTCCGAGGTGCCTACGAGCAGTACTTC. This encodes CASSLFRGAYEQYF.

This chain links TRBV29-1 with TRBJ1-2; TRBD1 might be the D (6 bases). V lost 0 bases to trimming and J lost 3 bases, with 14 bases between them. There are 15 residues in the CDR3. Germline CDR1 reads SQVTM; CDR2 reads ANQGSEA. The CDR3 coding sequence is TGCAGCGTTGAAGACAGGGGTGGGGGCGACTATGGCTACACCTTC. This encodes CSVEDRGGGDYGYTF.

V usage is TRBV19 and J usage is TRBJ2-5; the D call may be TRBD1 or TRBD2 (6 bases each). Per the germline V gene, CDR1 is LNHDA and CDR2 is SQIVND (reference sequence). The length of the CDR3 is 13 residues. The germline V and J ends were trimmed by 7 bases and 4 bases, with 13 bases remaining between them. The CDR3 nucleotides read TGTGCCAGTAAAAGCAGGGGAGGAGAGACCCAGTACTTC. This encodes CASKSRGGETQYF.

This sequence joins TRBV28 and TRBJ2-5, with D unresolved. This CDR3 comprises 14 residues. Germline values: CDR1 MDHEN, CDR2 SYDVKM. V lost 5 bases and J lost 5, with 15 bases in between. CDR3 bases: TGTGCCAGCAGTGACTTCGTAGCCTCGGAGACCCAGTACTTC. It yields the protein CASSDFVASETQYF.

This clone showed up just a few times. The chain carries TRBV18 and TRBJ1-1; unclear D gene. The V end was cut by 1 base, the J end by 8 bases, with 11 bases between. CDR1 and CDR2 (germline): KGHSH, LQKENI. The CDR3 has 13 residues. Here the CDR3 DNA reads TGTGCCAGCTCACCACGCCAGGACGGAGAAGCTTTCTTT. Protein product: CASSPRQDGEAFF.

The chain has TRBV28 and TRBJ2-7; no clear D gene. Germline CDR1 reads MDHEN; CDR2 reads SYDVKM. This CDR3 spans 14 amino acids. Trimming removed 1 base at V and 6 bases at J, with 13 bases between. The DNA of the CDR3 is TGTGCCAGCAGTTTATCGTCAGGTCCCCGCGAGCAGTACTTC. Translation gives CASSLSSGPREQYF.

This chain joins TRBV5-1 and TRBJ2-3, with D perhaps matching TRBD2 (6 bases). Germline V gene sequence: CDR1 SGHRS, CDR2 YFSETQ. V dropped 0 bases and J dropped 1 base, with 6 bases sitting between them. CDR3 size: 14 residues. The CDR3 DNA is TGCGCCAGCAGCTTGGAGCGGGGCACAGATACGCAGTATTTT. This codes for CASSLERGTDTQYF.

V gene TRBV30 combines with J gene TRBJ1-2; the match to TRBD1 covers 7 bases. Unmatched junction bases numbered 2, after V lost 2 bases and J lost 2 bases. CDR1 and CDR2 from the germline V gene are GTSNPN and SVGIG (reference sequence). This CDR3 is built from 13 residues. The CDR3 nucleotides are TGTGCCTGGAGTCCGGGACAGAACTATGGCTACACCTTC. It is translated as CAWSPGQNYGYTF.